This T cell receptor (beta chain) was captured by sequencing in a study of T cell changes during pregnancy in multiple sclerosis. Germline V CDR1 and CDR2: SGHNT, YYREEE (reference sequence). The CDR3 sequence is 16 residues long. V dropped 4 bases and J dropped 7; count of bases not matched to a gene: 9. The protocol was immunoSEQ multiplex PCR, while the TCRdb copy is restricted to in-frame clones and leaves out a portion. The sample includes tens of thousands of clones, over 80% of them seen just once. This chain connects TRBV5-4 to TRBJ2-1; TRBD2 matches 12 bases. The material was CD4+ T cells from peripheral blood mononuclear cells, obtained in the first trimester of pregnancy. The clonotype originates from a female donor with multiple sclerosis, enrolled in a pregnancy study. DNA for the CDR3: TGTGCCAGCAGCCATGGACTAGCGGGGTCCGGGAATGAGCAGTTCTTC. Amino acid sequence: CASSHGLAGSGNEQFF.